Shown below are 9 T cell receptor beta chains from a single sample sequenced in a study of brain T cells in children with intractable seizures. Documented time point: blood from clinic visit 5 months post-surgery; TSC patient then seizure free. Generated by immunoSEQ multiplex PCR, the TCRdb table keeps only in-frame clones and is missing some. The sample holds 300,000 to 400,000 clones, 85% to 95% seen once. The source material was peripheral blood, sampled roughly 5 months after surgery. These receptors were taken from a boy younger than two with tuberous sclerosis and intractable seizures.

The V gene is TRBV30, the J gene TRBJ1-3; D call uncertain. Per the germline V gene, CDR1 is GTSNPN and CDR2 is SVGIG (reference sequence). The CDR3 runs 13 residues. Trimming left V 2 bases short and J 5 bases short, with 10 bases between. In nucleotides, the CDR3 is TGTGCCTGGAGTTCCCCATGGCGAAACACCATATATTTT. Protein sequence: CAWSSPWRNTIYF.

The rearrangement links TRBV20-1 to TRBJ1-1; unclear D gene. CDR3 length: 11 residues. The germline gives CDR1 DFQATT, CDR2 SNEGSKA (reference sequence). Trimming shortened V by 3 bases and J by 6 bases, and 8 bases separated the two germline ends. CDR3 nucleotides: TGCAGTGCTAGTATTCGGGCTGAAGCTTTCTTT. Protein product: CSASIRAEAFF.

DNA for the CDR3: TGTGCCAGCAGGCGGGACAGGGGAGGTCAGCAGTACTTC. This translates into CASRRDRGGQQYF. This chain connects TRBV6-5 to TRBJ2-7, with 10 bases aligning to TRBD1. Germline V CDR1 and CDR2: MNHEY, SVGAGI. This CDR3 is 13 amino acids long. Losses at the gene ends were 6 bases for V and 8 bases for J; bases not matched to a gene: 7.

There are a few counts of this clone. The V gene is TRBV5-4, the J gene TRBJ1-1; no firm D call. CDR1 is SGHNT and CDR2 is YYREEE in the germline V gene (reference sequence). V was pared by 5 bases and J by 0 bases, with 8 bases between. This CDR3 has 13 residues. The CDR3 is CASSFSMNTEAFF. The CDR3 DNA follows: TGTGCCAGCAGTTTTAGCATGAACACTGAAGCTTTCTTT.

V is TRBV15 and J is TRBJ1-2, with D perhaps TRBD1 (5 bases). CDR3 length: 15 residues. V lost 0 bases and J lost 5, with 13 bases in between. Germline assignment: CDR1 LNHNV and CDR2 YYDKDF (reference sequence). The CDR3 here is CATSRDGGTPYGYTF. The CDR3 DNA is TGTGCCACCAGCAGAGATGGCGGGACCCCTTATGGCTACACCTTC.

The J gene is TRBJ1-2, the V gene TRBV5-1, with 9 positions matching TRBD1. Losses at the gene ends were 4 bases for V and 1 base for J; bases not matched to a gene: 5. This CDR3 has 15 amino acids. The germline CDR1 and CDR2 sequences are SGHRS and YFSETQ. The CDR3 here is CASSPDRGDNYGYTF. The CDR3 bases are TGCGCCAGCAGCCCGGACAGGGGCGATAACTATGGCTACACCTTC.

V gene TRBV9 combines with J gene TRBJ2-1; the D gene could be TRBD1 or TRBD2 (5 bases each). Trimming removed 0 bases from V and 1 base from J, with 8 bases in between. This CDR3 region has 15 residues. Germline V gene data show CDR1 as SGDLS and CDR2 as YYNGEE. In DNA form, the CDR3 reads TGTGCCAGCAGCGTAGCTTGGGGGTCCTACAATGAGCAGTTCTTC. Its translation: CASSVAWGSYNEQFF.

The chain has TRBV11-3 and TRBJ1-2; D unclear. Trimming pared 0 bases from V and 0 bases from J, leaving 8 bases between. The germline V gene has CDR1 SGHNT and CDR2 YENEEA. The CDR3 totals 15 residues. In DNA form, the CDR3 reads TGTGCCAGCAGCTTAGAAACAAGAACTAACTATGGCTACACCTTC. Protein sequence: CASSLETRTNYGYTF. Complete variable domain (other parts from reference TRBV11-3 and TRBJ1-2): EAGVVQSPRYKIIEKKQPVAFWCNPISGHNTLYWYLQNLGQGPELLIRYENEEAVDDSQLPKDRFSAERLKGVDSTLKIQPAELGDSAVYLCASSLETRTNYGYTFGSGTRLTVV.

The rearrangement joins TRBV19 to TRBJ1-1; D is ambiguous. V lost 0 bases to trimming and J lost 6 bases, with 8 bases between them. Germline-derived CDR1 and CDR2 are LNHDA and SQIVND (reference sequence). The CDR3 length is 13 residues. The CDR3 reads CASSIDAGPEAFF. CDR3 DNA sequence: TGTGCCAGTAGTATAGACGCGGGTCCTGAAGCTTTCTTT.